This entry lists 26 T cell receptor beta chains sequenced from one sample in a study of T cell changes during pregnancy in multiple sclerosis. Profiling relied on immunoSEQ multiplex PCR, and the TCRdb table lists in-frame clones only, not all of them. Among 100,000 to 130,000 clones, around 90% were seen once, and the ten largest hold just under 0.8%. Material: peripheral blood, obtained in the third trimester of pregnancy. These receptors were collected from a female donor in good health, enrolled as a control in a pregnancy study.

The chain joins TRBV4-1 to TRBJ1-4, with TRBD1 matching over 9 bases. The CDR3 runs to 16 residues. The germline gives CDR1 MGHRA, CDR2 YSYEKL. After removal of 2 bases from V and 10 bases from J, the junction contained 11 bases not matched to a gene. The CDR3 sequence: CASSQRSDRGQAKLFF. The CDR3 nucleotides are TGCGCCAGCAGCCAAAGGTCGGACAGGGGCCAGGCAAAACTGTTTTTT.

Only one count was recorded for this clone. The rearrangement uses TRBV13 and TRBJ2-1; tentative D call: TRBD1 (5 bases). The CDR3 has 17 residues. Germline CDR1 PRHDT, CDR2 FYEKMQ (reference sequence). The V end lost 4 bases, the J end lost 4 bases, and 20 bases lay between the germline ends. CDR3 protein: CASSSTTGPTLYNEQFF. CDR3 DNA: TGTGCCAGCAGCTCCACAACAGGACCCACTCTGTACAATGAGCAGTTCTTC. Based on the CDR3 plus reference TRBV13 and TRBJ2-1, the full variable domain is AAGVIQSPRHLIKEKRETATLKCYPIPRHDTVYWYQQGPGQDPQFLISFYEKMQSDKGSIPDRFSAQQFSDYHSELNMSSLELGDSALYFCASSSTTGPTLYNEQFFGPGTRLTVL.

The chain has TRBV6-5 and TRBJ1-1; weak D call: TRBD1 (5 bases). The V gene lost 6 bases and the J gene lost 5 bases, with 19 bases spanning the gap. The CDR3 has 15 amino acids. Germline values: CDR1 MNHEY, CDR2 SVGAGI. The CDR3 nucleotides read TGTGCCAGCAGGCAGCAATACAGGCTTTGGACTGAAGCTTTCTTT. Amino acid sequence: CASRQQYRLWTEAFF.

This rearrangement joins TRBV10-3 to TRBJ1-1; D is unclear. The V and J ends lost 6 bases and 0 bases respectively, with 11 bases between them. The CDR3 totals 14 residues. The germline V gene encodes CDR1 ENHRY and CDR2 SYGVKD. CDR3 sequence: CAIRPQDLNTEAFF. The CDR3 DNA is TGTGCCATCAGGCCGCAGGATTTGAACACTGAAGCTTTCTTT.

This clone was found a few times. As DNA, the CDR3 is TGTGCCAGCAGCCTTACACAGGGGGCTCGGCAGCCCCAGCATTTT. This gives the protein CASSLTQGARQPQHF. V and J are TRBV7-2 and TRBJ1-5; 9 bases fit TRBD1. V shed 5 bases, J shed 7 bases, and the junction held 9 bases outside the gene matches. Germline V gives CDR1 SGHTA, CDR2 FQGNSA. The CDR3 spans 15 residues.

V gene TRBV12-1 combines with J gene TRBJ2-3; TRBD2 was called by the table and not checked on the DNA. TRBV12-1 is recorded as a pseudogene. CDR3 length: 16 amino acids. The CDR3 spells CASVELPDQLADTQYF. Written as DNA, the CDR3 is TGTGCCAGCGTGGAGCTCCCTGATCAACTAGCAGATACGCAGTATTTT.

The chain recombines TRBV10-3 with TRBJ1-3; the D gene is possibly TRBD1 (6 bases). Germline V lookup: CDR1 ENHRY, CDR2 SYGVKD. The V end lost 11 bases, the J end lost 4 bases, and 21 bases lay between the germline ends. The CDR3 has 15 residues. DNA of the CDR3: TGTGCCTCCACCGGTGGGGGGGCGGTCGGAAACACCATATATTTT. Residues: CASTGGGAVGNTIYF.

The rearrangement joins TRBV20-1 to TRBJ2-7; D uncertain. The CDR3 contains 11 residues. The V end was cut by 4 bases, the J end by 3 bases, with 7 bases between. The germline V gene has CDR1 DFQATT and CDR2 SNEGSKA (reference sequence). In nucleotides, the CDR3 is TGCAGTGCTACACATGGCTACGAGCAGTACTTC. It specifies CSATHGYEQYF.

This chain uses TRBV7-8 with TRBJ1-5, with TRBD1 matching over 9 bases. CDR1 is SGHVS and CDR2 is FQNEAQ in the germline V gene. The CDR3 contains 16 residues. After removal of 0 bases from V and 4 bases from J, the junction contained 4 bases not matched to a gene. CDR3 nucleotide sequence: TGTGCCAGCAGCTTAGCGAGAGGACAGGGGAATCAGCCCCAGCATTTT. It specifies CASSLARGQGNQPQHF.

The chain carries TRBV20-1 and TRBJ1-2; D gene ambiguous. There are 11 residues in the CDR3. Germline V gene data show CDR1 as DFQATT and CDR2 as SNEGSKA (reference sequence). V lost 5 bases, J lost 5 bases, and 9 bases lay in between. The CDR3 spells CSAPGEYGYTF. The CDR3 DNA sequence: TGCAGTGCTCCCGGAGAGTATGGCTACACCTTC.

This clone was observed a few times. V usage is TRBV30 and J usage is TRBJ1-1, with D possibly being TRBD1 (5 bases). Trimming took off 4 bases at V and 5 bases at J, with 14 bases between the two ends. The CDR3 length is 13 residues. Germline assignment: CDR1 GTSNPN and CDR2 SVGIG (reference sequence). CDR3 in amino acids: CAWIGQGGTEAFF. CDR3 DNA: TGTGCCTGGATAGGGCAGGGTGGTACTGAAGCTTTCTTT.

Only one count was recorded for this clone. The gene calls are TRBV19 and TRBJ2-5, with D uncertain. V was pared by 4 bases and J by 2 bases, with 17 bases between. The CDR3 consists of 16 residues. The germline V gene has CDR1 LNHDA and CDR2 SQIVND (reference sequence). The chain's CDR3 is CASSKSPNPGQETQYF. CDR3 nucleotide sequence: TGTGCCAGTAGTAAGAGCCCAAATCCCGGTCAAGAGACCCAGTACTTC.

This chain uses TRBV6-5 with TRBJ1-2; 7 positions agree with TRBD1. V lost 5 bases and J lost 6; bases outside the gene matches: 3. The CDR3 loop spans 12 amino acids. Germline V gene sequence: CDR1 MNHEY, CDR2 SVGAGI. The chain's CDR3 is CASSTQGNGYTF. The CDR3 nucleotides read TGTGCCAGCAGTACACAGGGGAATGGCTACACCTTC.

The rearrangement links TRBV2 to TRBJ1-1; D call uncertain. Per germline, CDR1 SNHLY and CDR2 FYNNEI. The CDR3 sequence is 14 residues long. Trimming stripped 5 bases from V and 1 base from J, with 11 bases between. The CDR3 loop reads CASSIPRGNTEAFF. The CDR3 nucleotides are TGTGCCAGCAGTATACCCCGGGGGAACACTGAAGCTTTCTTT. Complete variable domain (other parts from reference TRBV2 and TRBJ1-1): EPEVTQTPSHQVTQMGQEVILRCVPISNHLYFYWYRQILGQKVEFLVSFYNNEISEKSEIFDDQFSVERPDGSNFTLKIRSTKLEDSAMYFCASSIPRGNTEAFFGQGTRLTVV.

The chain employs TRBV9 and TRBJ2-7; the match to TRBD1 covers 7 bases. The CDR3 loop spans 14 amino acids. Trimming at V came to 3 bases and at J to 0 bases, leaving 3 bases not matched to a gene. In germline, CDR1 is SGDLS, CDR2 YYNGEE. CDR3 amino acids: CASSATGFSYEQYF. The DNA of the CDR3 is TGTGCCAGCAGCGCGACAGGGTTCTCCTACGAGCAGTACTTC.

CDR3 sequence reads: CASSPRDGQGIQYF. CDR3 in DNA: TGTGCCAGCAGCCCCCGAGACGGACAGGGGATTCAGTACTTC. The genes are TRBV4-2 and TRBJ2-5; 9 bases are shared with TRBD1. The CDR3 has 14 amino acids. The germline CDR1 and CDR2 sequences are LGHNA and YNFKEQ. Trimming removed 4 bases from V and 11 bases from J; junction bases left unmatched: 11.

The chain couples TRBV4-2 to TRBJ2-5; 9 nucleotides align to TRBD2. Looked up from germline, CDR1 is LGHNA and CDR2 is YNFKEQ. Trimming at V came to 5 bases and at J to 5 bases, leaving 9 bases not matched to a gene. The CDR3 consists of 15 residues. The CDR3 region has the DNA TGTGCCAGCAGCATACGAGCGGGGGGCCCTGAGACCCAGTACTTC. Amino acids: CASSIRAGGPETQYF.

V is TRBV15 and J is TRBJ2-3, with 11 bases aligning to TRBD2. The CDR3 contains 17 residues. Trimming cost V 8 bases and J 0 bases; bases outside gene matches: 10. In germline, CDR1 is LNHNV, CDR2 YYDKDF (reference sequence). CDR3 residues: CATHGGTSGESTDTQYF. The CDR3 DNA is TGTGCCACCCACGGAGGGACTAGCGGAGAAAGCACAGATACGCAGTATTTT.

The rearrangement joins TRBV19 to TRBJ2-3, with a weak D call TRBD2 (5 bases). This CDR3 comprises 13 residues. Per germline, CDR1 LNHDA and CDR2 SQIVND (reference sequence). V lost 4 bases and J 5 bases, leaving 10 bases between the germline ends. The CDR3 here is CASSRGEGDTQYF. The CDR3 DNA sequence: TGTGCCAGTAGTAGGGGAGAGGGAGATACGCAGTATTTT.

The sample holds a few counts of this clone. The chain is built from TRBV5-1 and TRBJ2-2; D remains ambiguous. CDR3 length: 14 residues. Germline CDR1 SGHRS, CDR2 YFSETQ. Trimming took 2 bases from V and 3 from J, leaving 8 bases between them. In nucleotides, the CDR3 is TGCGCCAGCAGCTTAACTGGTTACACCGGGGAGCTGTTTTTT. Amino acids: CASSLTGYTGELFF.

CDR3 DNA sequence: TGTGCCAGCAGCTGGATGCCAACAGGGGGTGAAAACATTCAGTACTTC. Its protein is CASSWMPTGGENIQYF. The chain uses TRBV5-6 and TRBJ2-4; 8 bases map to TRBD1. CDR1 and CDR2 from the germline V gene are SGHDT and YYEEEE. The CDR3 consists of 16 residues. V was pared by 3 bases and J by 5 bases, with 10 bases of the junction left unmatched.

This clone has just one count. The V call is TRBV7-2, the J call TRBJ1-2; TRBD1 matches at 9 bases. The germline CDR1 and CDR2 sequences are SGHTA and FQGNSA. This CDR3 contains 15 residues. Unmatched junction bases numbered 7, after V lost 5 bases and J lost 3 bases. This CDR3 is CASSPVTGGDYGYTF. In nucleotides, the CDR3 is TGTGCCAGCAGCCCAGTGACAGGGGGGGACTATGGCTACACCTTC.

The CDR3 reads CAWSMGASGGWETQYF. The CDR3 bases are TGTGCCTGGAGTATGGGGGCTAGCGGGGGGTGGGAGACCCAGTACTTC. The chain is built from TRBV30 and TRBJ2-5; TRBD2 matches 11 bases. CDR3 size: 16 residues. Germline trimming cut 2 bases from V and 5 bases from J; bases unmatched to any gene: 10. Germline values: CDR1 GTSNPN, CDR2 SVGIG (reference sequence).

This chain uses TRBV7-3 with TRBJ1-1; 7 nucleotides align to TRBD1. CDR3 length equals 16 residues. From germline, CDR1 is SGHTA and CDR2 FQGTGA. After removal of 6 bases from V and 3 bases from J, the junction contained 13 bases not matched to a gene. The CDR3 reads CASRPGGGRGDTEAFF. The CDR3, as DNA: TGTGCCAGCAGGCCCGGAGGGGGCAGGGGGGACACTGAAGCTTTCTTT.

The J gene is TRBJ2-7, the V gene TRBV25-1; 12 bases line up with TRBD2. V trimming: 5 bases; J trimming: 6 bases; junction bases outside the gene matches: 8. Germline CDR1 MGHDK, CDR2 SYGVNS. The CDR3 consists of 15 residues. The CDR3 nucleotides are TGTGCCAGCAGTTACCTAGCGGGGGGGCTCTCCGAGCAGTACTTC. The encoded protein is CASSYLAGGLSEQYF.

The V and J genes are TRBV6-5 and TRBJ2-5, with 9 bases lining up with TRBD1. Germline assignment: CDR1 MNHEY and CDR2 SVGAGI. V lost 6 bases and J lost 6; bases outside the gene matches: 11. The CDR3 is 15 residues long. This chain's CDR3 is CASRPTTGGLKTQYF. The CDR3 DNA follows: TGTGCCAGCAGACCAACCACAGGGGGCCTAAAGACCCAGTACTTC.